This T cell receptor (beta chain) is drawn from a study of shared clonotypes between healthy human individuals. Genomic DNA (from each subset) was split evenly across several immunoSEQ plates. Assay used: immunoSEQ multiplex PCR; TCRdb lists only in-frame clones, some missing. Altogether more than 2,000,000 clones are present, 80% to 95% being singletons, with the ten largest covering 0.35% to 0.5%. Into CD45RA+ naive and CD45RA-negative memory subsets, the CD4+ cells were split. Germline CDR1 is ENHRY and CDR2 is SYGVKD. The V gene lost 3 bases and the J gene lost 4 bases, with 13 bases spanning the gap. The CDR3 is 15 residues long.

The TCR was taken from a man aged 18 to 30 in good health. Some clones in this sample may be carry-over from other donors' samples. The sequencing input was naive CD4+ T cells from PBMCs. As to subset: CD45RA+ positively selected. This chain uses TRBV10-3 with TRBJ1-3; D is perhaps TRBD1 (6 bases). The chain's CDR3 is CAISEAGVGGNTIYF. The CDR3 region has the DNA TGTGCCATCAGTGAAGCAGGGGTCGGCGGAAACACCATATATTTT.